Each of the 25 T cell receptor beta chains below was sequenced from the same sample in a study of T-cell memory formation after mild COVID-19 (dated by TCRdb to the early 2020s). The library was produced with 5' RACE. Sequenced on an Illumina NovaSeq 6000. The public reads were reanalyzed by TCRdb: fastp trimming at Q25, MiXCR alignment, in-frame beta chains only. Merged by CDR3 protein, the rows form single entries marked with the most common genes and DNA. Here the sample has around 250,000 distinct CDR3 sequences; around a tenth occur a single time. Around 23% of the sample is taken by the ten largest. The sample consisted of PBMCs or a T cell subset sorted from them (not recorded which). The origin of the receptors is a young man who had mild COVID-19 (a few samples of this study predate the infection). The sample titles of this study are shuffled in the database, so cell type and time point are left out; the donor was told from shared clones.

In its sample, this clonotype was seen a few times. The CDR3 here is CSARGSSGGTDTQYF. In DNA form, the CDR3 reads TGCAGTGCCCGAGGAAGTAGCGGGGGCACAGATACGCAGTATTTT. This chain links TRBV20-1 with TRBJ2-3; 8 positions match TRBD2. The CDR3 runs to 15 residues. CDR1 is DFQATT, CDR2 SNEGSKA, per germline (reference sequence). J was trimmed by 1 base and V by 6 bases; bases with no gene match: 9.

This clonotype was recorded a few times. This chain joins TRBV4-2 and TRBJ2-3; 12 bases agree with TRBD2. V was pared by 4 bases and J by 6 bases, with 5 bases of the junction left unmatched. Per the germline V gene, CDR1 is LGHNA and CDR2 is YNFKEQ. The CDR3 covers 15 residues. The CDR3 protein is CASSPGLAGFDTQYF. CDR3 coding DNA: TGTGCCAGCAGCCCCGGACTAGCGGGGTTCGATACGCAGTATTTT.

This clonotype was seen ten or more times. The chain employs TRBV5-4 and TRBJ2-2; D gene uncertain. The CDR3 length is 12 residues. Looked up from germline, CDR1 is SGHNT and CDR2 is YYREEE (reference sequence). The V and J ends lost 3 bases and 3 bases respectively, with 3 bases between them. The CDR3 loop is CASSSYTGELFF. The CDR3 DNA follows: TGTGCCAGCAGCTCTTACACCGGGGAGCTGTTTTTT.

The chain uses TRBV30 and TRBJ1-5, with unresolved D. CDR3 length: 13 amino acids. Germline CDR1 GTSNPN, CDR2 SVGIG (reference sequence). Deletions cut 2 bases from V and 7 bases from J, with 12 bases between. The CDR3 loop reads CAWSPSQAQPQHF. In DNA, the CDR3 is TGTGCCTGGAGTCCCTCGCAGGCCCAGCCCCAGCATTTT.

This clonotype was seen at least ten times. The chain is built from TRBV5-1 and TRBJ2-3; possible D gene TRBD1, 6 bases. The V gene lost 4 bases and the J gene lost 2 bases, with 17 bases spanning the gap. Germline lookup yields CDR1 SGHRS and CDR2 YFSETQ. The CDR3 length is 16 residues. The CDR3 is CASSHDWDTSTDTQYF. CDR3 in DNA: TGCGCCAGCAGCCACGATTGGGACACTTCCACAGATACGCAGTATTTT.

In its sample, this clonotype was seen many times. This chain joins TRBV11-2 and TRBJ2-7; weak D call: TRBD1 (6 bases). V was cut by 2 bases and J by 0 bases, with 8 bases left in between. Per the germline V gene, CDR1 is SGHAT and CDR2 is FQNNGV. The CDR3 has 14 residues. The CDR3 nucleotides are TGTGCCAGCAGCTTATCACAGGGCTCCTACGAGCAGTACGTC. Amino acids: CASSLSQGSYEQYV.

The CDR3 DNA is TGCGCCAGCAGCCCGGGGGGCAGCCAAGAGACCCAGTACTTC. Its translation: CASSPGGSQETQYF. The chain links TRBV4-1 to TRBJ2-5, with a tentative D call TRBD2 (7 bases). This CDR3 has 14 residues. V lost 4 bases, J lost 1 base, and 10 bases lay in between. Germline V gene lookup returns CDR1 MGHRA and CDR2 YSYEKL.

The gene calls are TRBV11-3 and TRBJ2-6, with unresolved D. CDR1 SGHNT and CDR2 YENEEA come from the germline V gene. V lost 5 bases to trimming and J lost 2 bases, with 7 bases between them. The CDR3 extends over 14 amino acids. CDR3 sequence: CASSEDAGANVLTF. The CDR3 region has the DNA TGTGCCAGCAGCGAGGATGCTGGGGCCAACGTCCTGACTTTC. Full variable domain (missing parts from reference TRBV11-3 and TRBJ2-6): EAGVVQSPRYKIIEKKQPVAFWCNPISGHNTLYWYLQNLGQGPELLIRYENEEAVDDSQLPKDRFSAERLKGVDSTLKIQPAELGDSAVYLCASSEDAGANVLTFGAGSRLTVL.

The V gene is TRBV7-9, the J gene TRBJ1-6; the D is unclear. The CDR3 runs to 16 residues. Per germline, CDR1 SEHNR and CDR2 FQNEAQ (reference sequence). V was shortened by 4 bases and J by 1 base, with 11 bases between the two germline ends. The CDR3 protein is CASSSGQTSYNSPLHF. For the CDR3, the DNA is TGTGCCAGCAGCTCAGGTCAGACGTCCTATAATTCACCCCTCCACTTT.

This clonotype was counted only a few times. The CDR3 loop is CASSSRGTSNVLTF. DNA of the CDR3: TGTGCCAGCAGCTCCCGGGGGACAAGCAACGTCCTGACTTTC. The chain joins TRBV11-2 to TRBJ2-6; D is possibly TRBD1 or TRBD2 (6 bases each). The CDR3 is made up of 14 amino acids. Trimming cost V 4 bases and J 9 bases, with 13 bases left between them. Germline V gives CDR1 SGHAT, CDR2 FQNNGV.

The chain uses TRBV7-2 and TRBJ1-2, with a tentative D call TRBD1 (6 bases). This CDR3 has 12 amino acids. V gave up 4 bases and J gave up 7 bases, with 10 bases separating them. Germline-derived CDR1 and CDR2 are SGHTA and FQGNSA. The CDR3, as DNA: TGTGCCAGCAGCTCACGGACAGCTGGCTACACCTTC. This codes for CASSSRTAGYTF.

CDR3 residues: CASSTGELEQFF. The CDR3, as DNA: TGCGCCAGCAGCACCGGGGAGCTTGAGCAGTTCTTC. This chain connects TRBV4-1 to TRBJ2-1; a weak D match, TRBD2 (5 bases). This CDR3 is 12 amino acids long. Germline CDR1 and CDR2: MGHRA and YSYEKL. V was trimmed by 5 bases and J by 9 bases, leaving 11 bases between them.

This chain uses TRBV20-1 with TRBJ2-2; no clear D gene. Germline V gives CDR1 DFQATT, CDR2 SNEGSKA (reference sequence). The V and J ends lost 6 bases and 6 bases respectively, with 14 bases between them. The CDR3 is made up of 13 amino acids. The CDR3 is CSATFRVPGELFF. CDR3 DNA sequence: TGCAGTGCCACATTTAGGGTCCCCGGGGAGCTGTTTTTT.

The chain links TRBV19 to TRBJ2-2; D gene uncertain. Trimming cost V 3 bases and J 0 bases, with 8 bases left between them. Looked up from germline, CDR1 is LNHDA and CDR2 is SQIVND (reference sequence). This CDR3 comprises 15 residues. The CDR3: CASSIGPSNTGELFF. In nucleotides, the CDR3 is TGTGCCAGTAGTATCGGACCGTCGAACACCGGGGAGCTGTTTTTT. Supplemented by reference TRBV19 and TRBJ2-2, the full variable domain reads DGGITQSPKYLFRKEGQNVTLSCEQNLNHDAMYWYRQDPGQGLRLIYYSQIVNDFQKGDIAEGYSVSREKKESFPLTVTSAQKNPTAFYLCASSIGPSNTGELFFGEGSRLTVL.

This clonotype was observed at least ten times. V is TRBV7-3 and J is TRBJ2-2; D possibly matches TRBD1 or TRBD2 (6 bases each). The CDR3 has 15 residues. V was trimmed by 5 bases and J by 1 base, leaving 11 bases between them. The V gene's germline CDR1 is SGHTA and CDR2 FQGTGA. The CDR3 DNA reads TGTGCCAGCAGCCAGAAGGGGGGGAACACCGGGGAGCTGTTTTTT. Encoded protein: CASSQKGGNTGELFF.

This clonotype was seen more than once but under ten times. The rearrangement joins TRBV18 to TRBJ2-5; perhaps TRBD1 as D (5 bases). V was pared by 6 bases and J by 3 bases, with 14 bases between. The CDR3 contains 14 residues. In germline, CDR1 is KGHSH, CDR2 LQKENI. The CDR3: CASSPAGIKETQYF. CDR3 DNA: TGTGCCAGCTCCCCTGCAGGGATTAAAGAGACCCAGTACTTC. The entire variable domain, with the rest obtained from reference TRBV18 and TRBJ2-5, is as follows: NAGVMQNPRHLVRRRGQEARLRCSPMKGHSHVYWYRQLPEEGLKFMVYLQKENIIDESGMPKERFSAEFPKEGPSILRIQQVVRGDSAAYFCASSPAGIKETQYFGPGTRLLVL.

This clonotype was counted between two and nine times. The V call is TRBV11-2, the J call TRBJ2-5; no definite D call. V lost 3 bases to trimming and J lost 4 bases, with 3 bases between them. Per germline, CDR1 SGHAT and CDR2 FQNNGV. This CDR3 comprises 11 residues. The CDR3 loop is CASSLPETQYF. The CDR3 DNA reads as TGTGCCAGCAGCTTGCCAGAGACCCAGTACTTC.

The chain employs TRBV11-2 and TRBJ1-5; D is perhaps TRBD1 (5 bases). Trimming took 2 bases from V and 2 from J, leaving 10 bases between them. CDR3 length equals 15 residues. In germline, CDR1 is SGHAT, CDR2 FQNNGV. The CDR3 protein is CASSLTGRGNQPQHF. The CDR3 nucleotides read TGTGCCAGCAGCTTAACAGGTAGGGGCAATCAGCCCCAGCATTTT.

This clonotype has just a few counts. The CDR3 region is CASSLTAGGYEQYF. Written as DNA, the CDR3 is TGTGCCAGCAGCTTAACCGCCGGGGGCTACGAGCAGTACTTC. The V and J genes are TRBV7-6 and TRBJ2-7; D may be TRBD2 (6 bases). Germline V lookup: CDR1 SGHVS, CDR2 FNYEAQ. The length of the CDR3 is 14 residues. V lost 2 bases and J 3 bases, leaving 11 bases between the germline ends.

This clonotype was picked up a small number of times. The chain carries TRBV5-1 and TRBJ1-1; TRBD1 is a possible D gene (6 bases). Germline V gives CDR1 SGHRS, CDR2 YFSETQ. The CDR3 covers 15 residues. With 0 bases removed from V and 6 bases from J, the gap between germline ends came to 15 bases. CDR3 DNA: TGCGCCAGCAGCTTGGGGCGGGGGCTGGGCCCTGAAGCTTTCTTT. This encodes CASSLGRGLGPEAFF.

The CDR3 region is CASSQGASPTGELFF. CDR3 bases: TGTGCCAGCAGCCAAGGGGCTAGCCCCACCGGGGAGCTGTTTTTT. This rearrangement joins TRBV4-2 to TRBJ2-2, with D perhaps matching TRBD2 (5 bases). In germline, CDR1 is LGHNA, CDR2 YNFKEQ. The ends were cut back, 1 base at V and 4 bases at J, with 10 bases in the middle. CDR3 length: 15 residues.

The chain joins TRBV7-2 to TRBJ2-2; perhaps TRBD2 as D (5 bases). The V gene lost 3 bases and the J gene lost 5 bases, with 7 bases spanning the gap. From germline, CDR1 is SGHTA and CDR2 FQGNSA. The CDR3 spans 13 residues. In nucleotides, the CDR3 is TGTGCCAGCAGCTTGGGGAGAACCGGGGAGCTGTTTTTT. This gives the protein CASSLGRTGELFF.

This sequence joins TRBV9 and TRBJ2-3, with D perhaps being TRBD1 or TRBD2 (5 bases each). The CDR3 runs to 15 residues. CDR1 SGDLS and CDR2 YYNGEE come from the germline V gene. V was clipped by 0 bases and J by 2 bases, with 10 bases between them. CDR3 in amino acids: CASSVGGGFTDTQYF. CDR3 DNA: TGTGCCAGCAGCGTAGGGGGCGGGTTCACAGATACGCAGTATTTT.

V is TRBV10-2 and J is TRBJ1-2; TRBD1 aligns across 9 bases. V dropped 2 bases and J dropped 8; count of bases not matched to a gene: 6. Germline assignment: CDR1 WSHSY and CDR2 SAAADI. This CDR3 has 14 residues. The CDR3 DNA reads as TGCGCCAGCAGTGAGGGGACAGGGTATGACGGCTACACCTTC. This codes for CASSEGTGYDGYTF.

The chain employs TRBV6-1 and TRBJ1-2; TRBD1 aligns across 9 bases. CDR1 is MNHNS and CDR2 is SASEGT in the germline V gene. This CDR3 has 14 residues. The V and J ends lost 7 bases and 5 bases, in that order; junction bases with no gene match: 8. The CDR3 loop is CASNNRGLGYGYTF. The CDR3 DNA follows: TGTGCCAGCAATAACAGGGGGCTCGGGTATGGCTACACCTTC.